Listed here are 10 T cell receptor beta chains from one sample, sequenced in a study of follicular helper T cells after annual influenza vaccination. Indicated time point: 2014-2015 season, 7 days after vaccination. Using immunoSEQ multiplex PCR, the repertoire was profiled, and TCRdb retains in-frame clones only, with some absent. The sample includes 9,500 to 11,000 clones, about 83% seen only once; the top ten take over 0.65%. The material sequenced was CXCR5- memory CD4+ T cells sorted from blood, taken 7 days after influenza vaccination. The receptors were gathered from an adult who received the influenza vaccine.

This clone turned up a few times. The chain couples TRBV6-6 to TRBJ1-2; D call uncertain. Germline CDR1 is MNHNY and CDR2 is SVGAGI (reference sequence). Deletions cut 2 bases from V and 3 bases from J, with 10 bases between. The CDR3 is made up of 14 amino acids. CDR3 bases: TGTGCCAGCAGTTACACCGTCGGTGACTATGGCTACACCTTC. Its protein is CASSYTVGDYGYTF.

This clone was seen a single time. This chain joins TRBV7-2 and TRBJ2-5, with D perhaps being TRBD1 or TRBD2 (7 bases each). The CDR3 totals 14 residues. V was pared by 5 bases and J by 4 bases, with 14 bases between. CDR1 is SGHTA, CDR2 FQGNSA, per germline. CDR3 nucleotides: TGTGCCAGCAGCAACCAGGGGGGGTCAGAGACCCAGTACTTC. It codes for CASSNQGGSETQYF. Supplemented by reference TRBV7-2 and TRBJ2-5, the full variable domain reads GAGVSQSPSNKVTEKGKDVELRCDPISGHTALYWYRQSLGQGLEFLIYFQGNSAPDKSGLPSDRFSAERTGGSVSTLTIQRTQQEDSAVYLCASSNQGGSETQYFGPGTRLLVL.

The rearrangement uses TRBV7-6 and TRBJ2-6, with D perhaps TRBD2 (5 bases). Germline-derived CDR1 and CDR2 are SGHVS and FNYEAQ. The V end was cut by 5 bases, the J end by 2 bases, with 19 bases between. The CDR3 spans 18 residues. For the CDR3, the DNA is TGTGCCAGCAGCCCCGCCGGGCCCCCCGGGGCTGGGGCCAACGTCCTGACTTTC. Translated: CASSPAGPPGAGANVLTF.

V and J are TRBV7-7 and TRBJ2-2, with 9 bases identical to TRBD1. V dropped 6 bases and J dropped 4; count of bases not matched to a gene: 9. The length of the CDR3 is 16 residues. Germline CDR1 is SSHAT and CDR2 is FNYEAQ (reference sequence). The CDR3 DNA reads as TGTGCCAGCAGTCGCACAGGGGGCGCTGGCACCGGGGAGCTGTTTTTT. Its translation is CASSRTGGAGTGELFF. Together with reference TRBV7-7 and TRBJ2-2, the CDR3 gives the full variable domain: GAGVSQSPRYKVTKRGQDVTLRCDPISSHATLYWYQQALGQGPEFLTYFNYEAQPDKSGLPSDRFSAERPEGSISTLTIQRTEQRDSAMYRCASSRTGGAGTGELFFGEGSRLTVL.

The chain uses TRBV7-2 and TRBJ2-4; 8 bases agree with TRBD2. The CDR3 extends over 14 amino acids. CDR1 and CDR2 (germline): SGHTA, FQGNSA. Trimming cost V 4 bases and J 7 bases; bases outside gene matches: 6. The CDR3 here is CASSSAGRGNIQYF. Here the CDR3 DNA reads TGTGCCAGCAGCTCCGCCGGGAGGGGGAACATTCAGTACTTC.

J is TRBJ2-2 and V is TRBV5-1; tentative D call: TRBD2 (6 bases). The CDR3 covers 14 residues. The V end was cut by 4 bases, the J end by 6 bases, with 13 bases between. Germline CDR1 is SGHRS and CDR2 is YFSETQ. CDR3: CASSPMGGSGELFF. In DNA form, the CDR3 reads TGCGCCAGCAGCCCTATGGGGGGATCCGGGGAGCTGTTTTTT.

The chain is built from TRBV6-1 and TRBJ1-2, with TRBD1 matching over 9 bases. J gave up 7 bases and V 5 bases, and 11 bases lay outside the gene matches. CDR3 length equals 15 residues. Germline assignment: CDR1 MNHNS and CDR2 SASEGT. The CDR3 nucleotides read TGTGCCAGCAGTCGATCCCCGGACAGGGGTGGTGGCTACACCTTC. Amino acids: CASSRSPDRGGGYTF.

This chain uses TRBV7-9 with TRBJ2-7; 7 bases match TRBD1. CDR3 length: 14 amino acids. V lost 3 bases and J lost 0; bases outside the gene matches: 2. Germline CDR1 is SEHNR and CDR2 is FQNEAQ (reference sequence). The CDR3 protein is CASSLGQSSYEQYF. In DNA form, the CDR3 reads TGTGCCAGCAGCTTGGGACAGAGCTCCTACGAGCAGTACTTC.

V is TRBV10-2 and J is TRBJ2-5; D is perhaps TRBD2 (5 bases). V gave up 4 bases and J gave up 5 bases, with 8 bases separating them. CDR3 length: 12 residues. Per the germline V gene, CDR1 is WSHSY and CDR2 is SAAADI. The CDR3 sequence: CASSAGMETQYF. For the CDR3, the DNA is TGCGCCAGCAGTGCCGGGATGGAGACCCAGTACTTC.

The chain has TRBV7-2 and TRBJ1-1; D remains unclear. CDR1 SGHTA and CDR2 FQGNSA come from the germline V gene. This CDR3 is built from 14 residues. Trimming pared 0 bases from V and 8 bases from J, leaving 13 bases between. The CDR3 DNA sequence: TGTGCCAGCAGCTTAGCCGGCTCCCTGAGAGAAGCTTTCTTT. As protein: CASSLAGSLREAFF.